The clone carrying this T cell receptor beta chain was detected a few times. Its antigen remains unidentified. This record belongs to a study of shared clonotypes between healthy human individuals. CDR1 is SGHRS, CDR2 YFSETQ, per germline. V was pared by 2 bases and J by 5 bases, with 14 bases between. The CDR3 contains 16 residues. Every donor, a Caucasian adult, lived in Nashville, Tennessee. Assay: immunoSEQ multiplex PCR; the TCRdb copy retains only in-frame clones and omits some. The sample has 2 million to 2.5 million clones; approximately 95% are singletons. The study's findings and limits: Although depth was large, rarefaction showed that sequencing of the sorted subsets was incomplete.

The sequenced material came from naive CD4+ T cells sorted from blood. Subset denoted: CD45RA+ positively selected. The source of this sequence is a young man in good health. This chain joins TRBV5-1 and TRBJ1-6; D is possibly TRBD1 (6 bases). In DNA, the CDR3 is TGCGCCAGCAGCTTAAGGACAGTGGGAGATAATTCACCCCTCCACTTT. Protein product: CASSLRTVGDNSPLHF.